The clone carrying this TCR beta chain was observed a handful of times. TCRdb itself ran the RACE reads through MiXCR, one entry per CDR3 protein. The table lists 150,000 to 200,000 distinct CDR3 sequences, more than 20% of them singletons. V lost 0 bases and J lost 0, with 12 bases in between. Germline loops: CDR1 SQVTM, CDR2 ANQGSEA. The CDR3 runs 16 residues. This entry comes from a study of human T cells and chemical hapten exposure. Specified time point: patch test 1, 2 weeks after DPC sensitization. The treatment: therapeutic diphenylcyclopropenone sensitization with weekly scalp DPC. The chain carries TRBV29-1 and TRBJ2-4, with D perhaps matching TRBD1 (5 bases). Sequenced material: whole blood, taken in connection with sensitization to the hapten diphenylcyclopropenone (DPC). The sequence was collected from a woman in her fifties or sixties with alopecia areata. Some clones in this sample may be carry-over from other donors' samples. The DNA for the CDR3 is TGCAGCGTTGAAGAATACCAGGGCCTAGCCAAAAACATTCAGTACTTC. As protein: CSVEEYQGLAKNIQYF.